Following are 24 T cell receptor beta chains from one sample sequenced in a study of blood T cells in healthy people across ages. Primers used in a second PCR of roughly 7 to 12 cycles were a sample-barcoded 5' primer and a J-beta primer mix. TCRdb reprocessed the 5' RACE reads with MiXCR, giving one entry per CDR3 protein. The data hold around 1,600,000 distinct CDR3 sequences, with less than 45% observed a single time. The sequenced material came from blood. Receptors originate from a woman aged 18-29 years in good health.

This clonotype was seen a few times. This chain connects TRBV7-6 to TRBJ1-1; D unresolved. The CDR3 has 12 amino acids. V dropped 1 base and J dropped 5 bases, with 5 bases sitting between them. CDR1 and CDR2 from the germline V gene are SGHVS and FNYEAQ. CDR3 protein: CASSLDHTEAFF. As DNA, the CDR3 is TGTGCCAGCAGCTTAGATCATACTGAAGCTTTCTTT.

This clonotype was detected only a few times. V gene TRBV11-2 combines with J gene TRBJ1-1; a weak D match, TRBD1 (6 bases). The CDR3 covers 14 residues. Germline V gene lookup returns CDR1 SGHAT and CDR2 FQNNGV. Trimming cost V 2 bases and J 8 bases, with 15 bases left between them. The CDR3 sequence: CASSLNGVGGEAFF. The DNA of the CDR3 is TGTGCCAGCAGCTTAAACGGGGTAGGGGGAGAAGCTTTCTTT.

V gene TRBV6-1 combines with J gene TRBJ2-4; 7 bases are a match to TRBD2. Gene TRBJ2-7 matches the end of the DNA better, so the J call may be wrong. Germline values: CDR1 MNHNS, CDR2 SASEGT. The CDR3 is 15 residues long. The CDR3 here is CASSELAPSSYEQYF. The DNA for the CDR3 is TGTGCCAGCAGCGAACTAGCGCCCAGCTCCTACGAGCAGTACTTC.

The CDR3 sequence is CASKGLDQETQYF. The CDR3 DNA is TGTGCCAGCAAGGGACTAGACCAAGAGACCCAGTACTTC. The chain recombines TRBV2 with TRBJ2-5, with 8 bases fitting TRBD2. Germline loops: CDR1 SNHLY, CDR2 FYNNEI. There are 13 residues in the CDR3. Trimming removed 7 bases from V and 0 bases from J; junction bases left unmatched: 1.

The chain recombines TRBV7-9 with TRBJ1-3; maybe TRBD1 (5 bases). The germline V and J ends were trimmed by 3 bases and 2 bases, with 11 bases remaining between them. This CDR3 is 15 amino acids long. Germline V gene data show CDR1 as SEHNR and CDR2 as FQNEAQ (reference sequence). CDR3 region: CASSLIWGAGNTIYF. As DNA, the CDR3 is TGTGCCAGCAGCTTGATATGGGGGGCTGGAAACACCATATATTTT.

This sequence joins TRBV2 and TRBJ1-5; D not certain. The germline V gene encodes CDR1 SNHLY and CDR2 FYNNEI. The CDR3 is 15 residues long. The ends were cut back, 1 base at V and 5 bases at J, with 12 bases in the middle. In DNA form, the CDR3 reads TGTGCCAGCAGTGAAGGGAGCAGGAGAGATCAGCCCCAGCATTTT. Protein: CASSEGSRRDQPQHF. The whole variable domain, filled in from reference TRBV2 and TRBJ1-5, reads EPEVTQTPSHQVTQMGQEVILRCVPISNHLYFYWYRQILGQKVEFLVSFYNNEISEKSEIFDDQFSVERPDGSNFTLKIRSTKLEDSAMYFCASSEGSRRDQPQHFGDGTRLSIL.

This sequence joins TRBV6-2 or TRBV6-3 and TRBJ2-1, with D perhaps matching TRBD1 (6 bases). Germline V gene lookup returns CDR1 MNHEY and CDR2 SVGEGT. Trimming cost V 5 bases and J 13 bases, with 24 bases left between them. CDR3 size: 15 residues. Written as DNA, the CDR3 is TGTGCCAGCAGTGTCCTCCAGGGGCCCCAAGAGACCCAGTTCTTC. This sequence encodes CASSVLQGPQETQFF.

This chain uses TRBV20-1 with TRBJ1-2; weak D call: TRBD1 (5 bases). This CDR3 has 12 amino acids. Germline CDR1 DFQATT, CDR2 SNEGSKA (reference sequence). V lost 6 bases and J 4 bases, leaving 12 bases between the germline ends. In DNA form, the CDR3 reads TGCAGTGCCCAGGGACCGCTCTATGGCTACACCTTC. Its translation: CSAQGPLYGYTF.

This clonotype has a count of ten or more. The chain recombines TRBV29-1 with TRBJ2-1; TRBD1 aligns across 10 bases. CDR3 length: 13 residues. Looked up from germline, CDR1 is SQVTM and CDR2 is ANQGSEA. The trim removed 6 bases at V and 3 bases at J, leaving 2 bases unmatched. DNA for the CDR3: TGCAGCGTCGGACAGGGGGTCTACAATGAGCAGTTCTTC. It specifies CSVGQGVYNEQFF.

The chain joins TRBV4-1 to TRBJ1-5; D is perhaps TRBD1 (5 bases). CDR1 is MGHRA and CDR2 is YSYEKL in the germline V gene. The V end lost 0 bases, the J end lost 0 bases, and 18 bases lay between the germline ends. This CDR3 contains 19 residues. The CDR3 here is CASSQDRRRRADSNQPQHF. The DNA for the CDR3 is TGCGCCAGCAGCCAAGACCGCCGCCGCAGGGCAGATAGCAATCAGCCCCAGCATTTT.

This clonotype was seen a handful of times. The junction differs from germline at one of its ends, possibly a read error. The CDR3 nucleotides are TGCAGCTTTCGGCGGGGCACTAGCACGGATACGCAGTATTTT. Protein product: CSFRRGTSTDTQYF. The rearrangement joins TRBV29-1 to TRBJ2-3, with D possibly being TRBD2 (6 bases). This CDR3 region has 14 residues. The V gene's germline CDR1 is SQVTM and CDR2 ANQGSEA.

This chain uses TRBV12-3 or TRBV12-4 with TRBJ1-1; TRBD1 agrees at 9 bases. The CDR3 contains 14 residues. V lost 7 bases, J lost 5 bases, and 8 bases stayed unmatched. The DNA of the CDR3 is TGTGCCAGCATTTCAGGACAGGGGTGGACTGAAGCTTTCTTT. It yields the protein CASISGQGWTEAFF.

Many counts were recorded for this clonotype. The V and J genes are TRBV12-3 or TRBV12-4 and TRBJ2-3; D perhaps matches TRBD1 (6 bases). The V end lost 6 bases, the J end lost 0 bases, and 10 bases lay between the germline ends. CDR3 length: 14 amino acids. The CDR3 DNA sequence: TGTGCCAGCAGGACTGGACAGAGCACAGATACGCAGTATTTT. Amino acids: CASRTGQSTDTQYF.

This chain links TRBV28 with TRBJ2-1; 10 positions agree with TRBD2. The V gene end was trimmed by 6 bases and the J gene end by 0 bases; junction bases not matched to a gene: 2. The CDR3 runs to 15 residues. Germline V CDR1 and CDR2: MDHEN, SYDVKM. As DNA, the CDR3 is TGTGCCAGCAGAAAGCGGGAGGGCTCCTACAATGAGCAGTTCTTC. This translates into CASRKREGSYNEQFF. The variable domain in full, completed from reference TRBV28 and TRBJ2-1, reads DVKVTQSSRYLVKRTGEKVFLECVQDMDHENMFWYRQDPGLGLRLIYFSYDVKMKEKGDIPEGYSVSREKKERFSLILESASTNQTSMYLCASRKREGSYNEQFFGPGTRLTVL.

The genes are TRBV11-2 and TRBJ2-5; the D gene is possibly TRBD1 (6 bases). Trimming stripped 4 bases from V and 7 bases from J, with 16 bases between. This CDR3 has 14 amino acids. Germline assignment: CDR1 SGHAT and CDR2 FQNNGV. DNA of the CDR3: TGTGCCAGCAGCTCCCCAGGGGTCCGACTGACCCAGTACTTC. Protein sequence: CASSSPGVRLTQYF.

The genes are TRBV6-5 and TRBJ1-5; maybe TRBD1 (5 bases). The CDR3 runs 14 residues. V dropped 6 bases and J dropped 5 bases, with 14 bases sitting between them. The germline V gene has CDR1 MNHEY and CDR2 SVGAGI. Here the CDR3 reads CASSAQGGHQPQHF. CDR3 in DNA: TGTGCCAGCAGCGCCCAGGGAGGTCATCAGCCCCAGCATTTT.

The genes are TRBV27 and TRBJ2-3; the D gene is possibly TRBD2 (5 bases). CDR3 length: 14 amino acids. Germline CDR1 MNHEY, CDR2 SMNVEV (reference sequence). V shed 4 bases and J shed 9 bases, with 17 bases lying between them. As DNA, the CDR3 is TGTGCCAGCAGTTATCAGACGGGGAGTGAGACGCAGTATTTT. Translating gives CASSYQTGSETQYF.

This clonotype was found a few times. The chain joins TRBV20-1 to TRBJ1-6; the match to TRBD1 covers 7 bases. Germline trimming cut 3 bases from V and 7 bases from J; bases unmatched to any gene: 6. CDR1 is DFQATT and CDR2 is SNEGSKA in the germline V gene (reference sequence). The CDR3 has 14 residues. CDR3 coding DNA: TGCAGTGCTAGGAGGGACAGAATAAATTCACCCCTCCACTTT. Translating gives CSARRDRINSPLHF.

The chain has TRBV4-3 and TRBJ2-1, with D possibly matching TRBD2 (6 bases). Germline CDR1 is LGHNA and CDR2 is YSLEER. The length of the CDR3 is 16 residues. The ends were cut back, 1 base at V and 5 bases at J, with 15 bases in the middle. CDR3 DNA sequence: TGCGCCAGCAGCCAAGGAGACGGGGGTGGTAACAATGAGCAGTTCTTC. It codes for CASSQGDGGGNNEQFF.

The chain recombines TRBV4-3 with TRBJ1-2, with D uncertain. Germline assignment: CDR1 LGHNA and CDR2 YSLEER. The CDR3 loop spans 15 amino acids. Trimming took off 1 base at V and 2 bases at J, with 11 bases between the two ends. The CDR3, as DNA: TGCGCCAGCAGCCAAGGGCCCGCAGAAAACTATGGCTACACCTTC. Its translation is CASSQGPAENYGYTF.

The genes are TRBV4-2 and TRBJ2-3; 9 bases are shared with TRBD2. Looked up from germline, CDR1 is LGHNA and CDR2 is YNFKEQ. After removal of 4 bases from V and 4 bases from J, the junction contained 9 bases not matched to a gene. This CDR3 comprises 16 residues. The CDR3 sequence is CASSLSAGGPSDTQYF. CDR3 sequence (DNA): TGTGCCAGCAGCCTTTCTGCGGGAGGGCCATCAGATACGCAGTATTTT.

The chain has TRBV5-1 and TRBJ1-6; TRBD1 aligns across 7 bases. With 2 bases clipped from V and 0 bases from J, the junction kept 8 bases outside the gene matches. The CDR3 contains 18 residues. Germline assignment: CDR1 SGHRS and CDR2 YFSETQ. The CDR3 bases are TGCGCCAGCAGCTTAGCCGGACAGGCCCGCTCCTATAATTCACCCCTCCACTTT. Residues: CASSLAGQARSYNSPLHF.

This clonotype was recorded once. A read error may produce the germline difference seen at one junction end. The V and J genes are TRBV10-3 and TRBJ2-7, with TRBD1 matching 7 bases. The CDR3 totals 16 residues. The germline V gene has CDR1 ENHRY and CDR2 SYGVKD. CDR3 coding DNA: TGTGCCGTCAGTGAACCAGGGGGACCCATCTCCTACGAGCAGTACTTC. Protein: CAVSEPGGPISYEQYF.

V usage is TRBV29-1 and J usage is TRBJ2-7; D possibly corresponds to TRBD2 (6 bases). The CDR3 has 13 amino acids. V shed 5 bases and J shed 2 bases, with 13 bases lying between them. Germline loops: CDR1 SQVTM, CDR2 ANQGSEA. The chain's CDR3 is CSVPDRGTYEQYF. The CDR3 region has the DNA TGCAGCGTTCCCGACCGGGGGACCTACGAGCAGTACTTC.